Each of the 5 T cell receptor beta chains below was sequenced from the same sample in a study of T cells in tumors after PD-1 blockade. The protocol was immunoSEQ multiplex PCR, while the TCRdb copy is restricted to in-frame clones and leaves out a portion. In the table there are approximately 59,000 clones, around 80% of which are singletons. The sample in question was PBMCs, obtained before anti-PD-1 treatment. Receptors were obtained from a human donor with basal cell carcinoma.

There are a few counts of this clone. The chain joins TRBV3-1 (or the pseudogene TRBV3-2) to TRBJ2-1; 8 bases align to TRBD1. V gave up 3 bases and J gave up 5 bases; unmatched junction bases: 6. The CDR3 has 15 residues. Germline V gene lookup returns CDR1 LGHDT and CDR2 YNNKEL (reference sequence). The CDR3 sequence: CASSHYRGDHNEQFF. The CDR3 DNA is TGTGCCAGCAGCCATTACAGGGGGGACCACAATGAGCAGTTCTTC.

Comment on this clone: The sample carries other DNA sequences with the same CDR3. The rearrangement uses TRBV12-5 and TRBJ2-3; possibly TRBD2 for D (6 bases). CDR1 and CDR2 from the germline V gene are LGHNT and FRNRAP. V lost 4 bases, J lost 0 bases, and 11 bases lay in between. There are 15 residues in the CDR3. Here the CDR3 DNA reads TGTGCTAGTGGTTCGGGCGGGACTAGCACAGATACGCAGTATTTT. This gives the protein CASGSGGTSTDTQYF.

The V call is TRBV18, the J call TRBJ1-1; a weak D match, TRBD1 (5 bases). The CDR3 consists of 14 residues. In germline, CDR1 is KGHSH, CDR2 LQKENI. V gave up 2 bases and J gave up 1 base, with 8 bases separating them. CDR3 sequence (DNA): TGTGCCAGCTCACCAAGACAGAGGAACACTGAAGCTTTCTTT. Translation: CASSPRQRNTEAFF.

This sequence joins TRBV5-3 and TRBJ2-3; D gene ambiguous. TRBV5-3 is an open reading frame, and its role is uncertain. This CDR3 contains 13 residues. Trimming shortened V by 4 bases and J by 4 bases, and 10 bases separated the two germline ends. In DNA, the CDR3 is TGTGCCAGAAGCCTACGGATAGCAGATACGCAGTATTTT. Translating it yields CARSLRIADTQYF.

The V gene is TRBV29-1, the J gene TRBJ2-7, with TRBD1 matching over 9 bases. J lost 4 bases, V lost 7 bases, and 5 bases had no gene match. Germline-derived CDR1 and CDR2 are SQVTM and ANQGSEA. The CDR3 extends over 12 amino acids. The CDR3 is CSGRTGDYEQYF. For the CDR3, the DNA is TGCAGCGGAAGGACAGGGGATTACGAGCAGTACTTC.